The clone carrying this T cell receptor beta chain was observed a handful of times. Its antigen is undetermined. This specimen belongs to a study of early T cells in non-severe SARS-CoV-2 infection. Background on the study: The authors sequenced bulk RNA from unsorted whole blood, leaving chains unpaired. Study-level findings and limits: The study's VDJdb matching favored anti-spike CD8 responses and missed private and CD4 specificities.

Individually, cDNA molecules had unique molecular identifiers attached to them. TCRdb recomputed calls from the 5' RACE reads with MiXCR, one row per CDR3 protein. The table shows roughly 97,000 distinct CDR3 sequences, with around 10% occurring only once. The V and J ends lost 5 bases and 5 bases respectively, with 15 bases between them. The germline V gene encodes CDR1 LNHDA and CDR2 SQIVND (reference sequence). This CDR3 region has 14 residues. This receptor was identified in an adult who was a healthcare worker with PCR-confirmed SARS-CoV-2 infection or an uninfected control (not recorded which). The rearrangement uses TRBV19 and TRBJ1-2; D is uncertain. The sequencing here drew on whole blood, taken at baseline. The CDR3 nucleotides read TGTGCCAGTAGTTGGGAGACTGGCCCTTATGGCTACACCTTC. Protein sequence: CASSWETGPYGYTF.